Listed below are T cell receptor beta chains from one sample, sequenced in a study of T cell changes during pregnancy in multiple sclerosis. TCRdb's copy holds only in-frame clones and misses some; the assay was immunoSEQ multiplex PCR. This repertoire shows about 56,000 clones, 90% found once; its top ten account for around 2%. Specimen: peripheral blood, collected in the first trimester of pregnancy. These receptors were collected from a female donor in good health, enrolled as a control in a pregnancy study. Both conserved end residues are part of each CDR3.

length	V	J	CDR3
13	TRBV25-1	TRBJ2-7	CASSEFLGSEQYF
12	TRBV28	TRBJ2-5	CASSSLGETQYF
18	TRBV7-9	TRBJ1-4	CASSFRTGNIATNEKLFF
15	TRBV6-1	TRBJ1-6	CASSEGGRGNSPLHF
14	TRBV5-1	TRBJ2-7	CASSLASGGDEQYF
13	TRBV6-8	TRBJ1-1	CASRAGSGTEAFF
15	TRBV5-1	TRBJ2-2	CASSPRTSLAGELFF
15	TRBV4-1	TRBJ2-7	CASSQGLADLGEQYF
16	TRBV5-1	TRBJ1-4	CASRTITGTTNEKLFF
15	TRBV5-1	TRBJ2-2	CASSVEWGITGELFF
13	TRBV9	TRBJ1-5	CASSVDLNQPQHF
15	TRBV5-6	TRBJ2-7	CASSSDGGAGDEQYF
17	TRBV7-3	TRBJ1-1	CASSLSGQVGKSAEAFF
15	TRBV6-5	TRBJ2-7	CASSYQREFSYEQYF
14	TRBV12-5	TRBJ1-2	CASGLVGVPDGYTF
14	TRBV30	TRBJ2-3	CAVGRTVSADTQYF
16	TRBV28	TRBJ2-3	CASSAPSIRRTDTQYF
15	TRBV19	TRBJ2-1	CASTSGTSGVNEQFF
14	TRBV10-1	TRBJ2-1	CASSGIRVAGEQFF
14	TRBV2	TRBJ1-5	CASSENLGFQPQHF
17	TRBV9	TRBJ2-2	CASSVVAGVPNTGELFF
15	TRBV18	TRBJ2-7	CASSRNQGSSYEQYF
15	TRBV2	TRBJ2-7	CASRLSGTSRGEQYF
14	TRBV30	TRBJ2-7	CAWFARGPSYEQYF
15	TRBV25-1	TRBJ2-5	CASSGDFPLGETQYF
13	TRBV6-6	TRBJ2-7	CASSYKGQGEQYF
14	TRBV13	TRBJ2-7	CASSFGQGAGEQYF
16	TRBV19	TRBJ1-5	CASSIGSGRSEQPQHF
17	TRBV25-1	TRBJ2-1	CASSGPGQGGSYNEQFF
12	TRBV2	TRBJ1-2	CASRDRVYGYTF
17	TRBV5-1	TRBJ2-2	CASSHRTGTGNTGELFF
16	TRBV28	TRBJ1-1	CASSSSYTGTGTEAFF
16	TRBV9	TRBJ2-1	CASSETFAGSNNEQFF
12	TRBV29-1	TRBJ2-1	CSVEGPSNEQFF
13	TRBV19	TRBJ1-4	CASSTGTGEKLFF
15	TRBV19	TRBJ2-7	CASSPGGQPAYEQYF
14	TRBV2	TRBJ2-7	CASSEPGKGYEQYF